This record covers a single TCR beta chain. Antigen unknown. The sample originates from a study of CD8 T cells in Susac syndrome. Study-level results: Across the total CD8+ repertoires, sixteen Susac-specific public clones were detected, and across the CD8+ TEMRA repertoires, roughly 5 such clones were detected.

An input of roughly 0.5 to 1 ug of RNA was subjected to reverse transcription using random hexamers. TCRdb re-called the immunoSEQ multiplex PCR reads through MiXCR, storing one row per CDR3 protein. The repertoire holds about 85,000 distinct CDR3 sequences, over 90% seen once, with 0.4% to 0.5% in the top ten. This CDR3 region has 15 residues. V lost 3 bases and J lost 3; bases outside the gene matches: 5. Per the germline V gene, CDR1 is SQVTM and CDR2 is ANQGSEA. This chain links TRBV29-1 with TRBJ2-3; 11 nucleotides align to TRBD2. This sequence was found in a human donor with Susac syndrome. The specimen was CD8+ T cells from PBMCs. CDR3 loop: CSVEVAGGPTDTQYF. The DNA of the CDR3 is TGCAGCGTTGAGGTAGCGGGAGGGCCGACAGATACGCAGTATTTT.